This T cell receptor (beta chain) was captured by sequencing in a study of radiotherapy plus CTLA-4 blockade in lung cancer. In the study overall: Disease control was achieved by 31% of patients, and objective responses by 18%. Study findings and constraints: Response was reportedly best predicted by early blood T cell clone dynamics, with interferon-beta. There was expansion of tumor-derived TCR clones in blood after radiotherapy plus ipilimumab.

Receiving focal radiation plus CTLA-4 blockade with ipilimumab were patients who had chemo-refractory metastatic non-small-cell lung cancer. The assay was immunoSEQ multiplex PCR, and TCRdb's table has in-frame clones only and misses some. The table includes 39,000 or so clones, roughly 77% detected once. This CDR3 has 13 amino acids. Germline V gives CDR1 MNHEY, CDR2 SVGAGI. V was pared by 2 bases and J by 10 bases, with 14 bases between. In regard to this clone: Antigen: not known.

Material: peripheral blood, obtained from a patient treated with radiotherapy plus ipilimumab. V and J are TRBV6-5 and TRBJ1-1; TRBD1 might be the D (5 bases). This TCR was recovered from a human donor with non-small cell lung cancer who had stable disease on radiotherapy plus ipilimumab. CDR3 nucleotides: TGTGCCAGCAGTTACACGGGGGGTAGTGGAGCTTTCTTT. Its protein product is CASSYTGGSGAFF.